The clone carrying this TCR beta chain was detected only once. The sample carries other DNA sequences with the same CDR3. The sample belongs to a study of blood T cell repertoires in COVID-19. Study-wide background: Researchers got acute and convalescent COVID-19 samples from the United States, Italy and Spain.

Per the germline V gene, CDR1 is MNHEY and CDR2 is SVGAGI. J lost 4 bases, V lost 2 bases, and 0 bases had no gene match. The CDR3 is 13 amino acids. Original handling: Reference gene primer amplification yielded estimated nucleated cell counts. Here immunoSEQ multiplex PCR was the method, and the copy in TCRdb shows in-frame clones only, minus some. That table is the source of V, J and clone size, and D and trimming were worked out from the DNA. Found here are 150,000 to 200,000 clones, more than 85% of them singletons; the top ten hold 0.99%. This sequence was found in a man between 18 and 29 years old with acute or convalescent COVID-19. The chain combines TRBV6-5 with TRBJ1-1; the match to TRBD1 covers 8 bases. The sequenced sample consisted of peripheral blood. CDR3 sequence (DNA): TGTGCCAGCAGTTACACAGGGGGCACTGAAGCTTTCTTT. This gives the protein CASSYTGGTEAFF.